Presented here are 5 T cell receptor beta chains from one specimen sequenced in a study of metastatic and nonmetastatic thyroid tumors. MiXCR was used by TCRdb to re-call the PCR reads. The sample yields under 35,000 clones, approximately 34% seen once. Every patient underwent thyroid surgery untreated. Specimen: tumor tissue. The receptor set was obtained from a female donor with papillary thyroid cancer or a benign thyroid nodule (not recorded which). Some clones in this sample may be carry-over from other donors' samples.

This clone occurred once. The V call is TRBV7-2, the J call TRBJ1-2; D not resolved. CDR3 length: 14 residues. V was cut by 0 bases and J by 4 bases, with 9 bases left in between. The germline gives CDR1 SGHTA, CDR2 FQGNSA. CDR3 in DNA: TGTGCCAGCAGCTTAGCGCTCGGGCCCTATGGCTACACCTTC. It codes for CASSLALGPYGYTF.

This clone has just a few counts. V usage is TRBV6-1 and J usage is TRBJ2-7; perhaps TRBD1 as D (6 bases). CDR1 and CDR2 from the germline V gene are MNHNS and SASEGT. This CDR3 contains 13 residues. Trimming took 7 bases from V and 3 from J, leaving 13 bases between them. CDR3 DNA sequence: TGTGCCAGCACCTGGGGACAAAACTACGAGCAGTACTTC. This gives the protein CASTWGQNYEQYF.

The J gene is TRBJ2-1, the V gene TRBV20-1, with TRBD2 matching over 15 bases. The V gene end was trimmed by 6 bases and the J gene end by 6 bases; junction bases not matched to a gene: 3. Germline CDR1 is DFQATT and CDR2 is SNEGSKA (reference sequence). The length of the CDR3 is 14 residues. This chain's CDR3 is CSARTSGRGNEQFF. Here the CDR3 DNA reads TGCAGTGCAAGGACTAGCGGGAGGGGCAATGAGCAGTTCTTC.

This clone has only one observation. The CDR3 loop reads CALQPNDEKLFF. CDR3 coding DNA: TGTGCCTTACAGCCGAACGATGAAAAACTGTTTTTT. The chain is built from TRBV30 and TRBJ1-4; D gene uncertain. V was clipped by 7 bases and J by 6 bases, with 12 bases between them. CDR3 length: 12 amino acids. The germline CDR1 and CDR2 sequences are GTSNPN and SVGIG (reference sequence). Based on the CDR3 plus reference TRBV30 and TRBJ1-4, the full variable domain is SQTIHQWPATLVQPVGSPLSLECTVEGTSNPNLYWYRQAAGRGLQLLFYSVGIGQISSEVPQNLSASRPQDRQFILSSKKLLLSDSGFYLCALQPNDEKLFFGSGTQLSVL.

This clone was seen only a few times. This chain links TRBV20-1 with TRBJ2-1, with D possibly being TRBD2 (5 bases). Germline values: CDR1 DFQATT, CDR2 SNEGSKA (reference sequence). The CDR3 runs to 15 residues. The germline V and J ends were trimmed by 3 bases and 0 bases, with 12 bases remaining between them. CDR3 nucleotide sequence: TGCAGTGCTAGTTTGCGGAGGAGCTCCTACAATGAGCAGTTCTTC. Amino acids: CSASLRRSSYNEQFF.